The 27 T cell receptor beta chains below were found in one sample sequenced in a study of blood T cell repertoires in COVID-19. Sequencing used immunoSEQ multiplex PCR; TCRdb keeps in-frame clones, though not all of them. The table records 100,000 to 140,000 clones, 80% to 95% of them present only once. What was sequenced was peripheral blood. The receptors were gathered from a woman aged 30 to 39 with acute or convalescent COVID-19.

The gene calls are TRBV19 and TRBJ2-1; 7 bases are a match to TRBD2. Germline lookup yields CDR1 LNHDA and CDR2 SQIVND (reference sequence). The CDR3 runs to 12 residues. V lost 4 bases to trimming and J lost 15 bases; unmatched junction nucleotides: 9. CDR3 sequence: CASSTPGGLLFF. The CDR3 DNA reads as TGTGCCAGTAGTACCCCCGGGGGGTTGCTGTTCTTC. Full variable domain (outside the CDR3, taken from reference TRBV19 and TRBJ2-1): DGGITQSPKYLFRKEGQNVTLSCEQNLNHDAMYWYRQDPGQGLRLIYYSQIVNDFQKGDIAEGYSVSREKKESFPLTVTSAQKNPTAFYLCASSTPGGLLFFGPGTRLTVL.

The chain recombines TRBV3-1 (or the pseudogene TRBV3-2) with TRBJ1-2; D ambiguous. Germline V gene data show CDR1 as LGHDT and CDR2 as YNNKEL (reference sequence). V lost 1 base and J lost 2, with 5 bases in between. CDR3 size: 13 residues. The CDR3 DNA reads TGTGCCAGCAGCCAAGGGCGGAACTATGGCTACACCTTC. This encodes CASSQGRNYGYTF.

V and J are TRBV7-2 and TRBJ2-3; TRBD1 might be the D (5 bases). Deletions cut 1 base from V and 6 bases from J, with 14 bases between. The germline CDR1 and CDR2 sequences are SGHTA and FQGNSA. This CDR3 contains 15 residues. The CDR3 bases are TGTGCCAGCAGCTTAGGTTTAGGGGCAGGGGATACGCAGTATTTT. This codes for CASSLGLGAGDTQYF.

The CDR3 DNA follows: TGTGCCAGCTCAGGAGCTCAAGAGACCCAGTACTTC. Protein: CASSGAQETQYF. The chain couples TRBV18 to TRBJ2-5; no firm D call. There are 12 residues in the CDR3. The V end was cut by 5 bases, the J end by 2 bases, with 6 bases between. Germline-derived CDR1 and CDR2 are KGHSH and LQKENI.

The V and J genes are TRBV19 and TRBJ1-5; the D gene is possibly TRBD1 (5 bases). From germline, CDR1 is LNHDA and CDR2 SQIVND (reference sequence). This CDR3 spans 16 amino acids. Trimming took off 5 bases at V and 2 bases at J, with 16 bases between the two ends. The CDR3 region is CASSVTWGPGNQPQHF. The CDR3 DNA reads as TGTGCCAGTAGTGTAACGTGGGGCCCTGGCAATCAGCCCCAGCATTTT.

This clone has only one observation. The V call is TRBV12-3 or TRBV12-4, the J call TRBJ2-7; TRBD1 matches 7 bases. The V segment lost 6 bases and the J segment 2 bases; nucleotides outside the gene matches: 4. This CDR3 is built from 13 residues. The CDR3 DNA follows: TGTGCCAGCAGCCCTACAGGGGCCTACGAGCAGTACTTC. Its translation is CASSPTGAYEQYF.

Here the CDR3 DNA reads TGTGCCAGCAGCACCCACGGTTCTAGGGGTTTGAATGAAAAACTGTTTTTT. Protein: CASSTHGSRGLNEKLFF. The chain carries TRBV7-8 and TRBJ1-4, with a possible D match to TRBD1 (5 bases). Per the germline V gene, CDR1 is SGHVS and CDR2 is FQNEAQ. Trimming removed 5 bases from V and 5 bases from J, with 21 bases in between. This CDR3 spans 17 amino acids.

The gene calls are TRBV9 and TRBJ2-1; 8 bases agree with TRBD2. The ends lost 4 bases at V and 1 base at J; junction bases unmatched: 4. The CDR3 covers 15 residues. Germline CDR1 and CDR2: SGDLS and YYNGEE. The CDR3 is CASSLLAGSYNEQFF. The CDR3 coding sequence is TGTGCCAGCAGCTTGCTAGCGGGTTCCTACAATGAGCAGTTCTTC.

In DNA, the CDR3 is TGTGCCAGCAGTGCCAGCGGGACAAACAATGAGCAGTTCTTC. It is translated as CASSASGTNNEQFF. The J gene is TRBJ2-1, the V gene TRBV6-4; TRBD2 might be the D (7 bases). V lost 4 bases and J lost 5, with 12 bases in between. Germline CDR1 and CDR2: MRHNA and SNTAGT. The CDR3 is 14 amino acids.

The chain is built from TRBV9 and TRBJ1-3, with D possibly TRBD1 on 6 matching bases. Per germline, CDR1 SGDLS and CDR2 YYNGEE. This CDR3 comprises 17 residues. V was clipped by 4 bases and J by 0 bases, with 17 bases between them. The CDR3 loop reads CASSRPLNRDSGNTIYF. The CDR3 DNA sequence: TGTGCCAGCAGCCGGCCTCTTAACAGGGACTCTGGAAACACCATATATTTT.

The rearrangement uses TRBV28 and TRBJ2-7, with D possibly TRBD2 on 6 matching bases. Trimming left V 1 base short and J 3 bases short, with 16 bases between. This CDR3 contains 16 residues. CDR1 and CDR2 (germline): MDHEN, SYDVKM. DNA for the CDR3: TGTGCCAGCAGTTTATCTAATGAGGCCGGGGGCTACGAGCAGTACTTC. Translating gives CASSLSNEAGGYEQYF.

This clone was found once. The chain is built from TRBV6-1 and TRBJ2-1, with 10 bases identical to TRBD2. CDR1 MNHNS and CDR2 SASEGT come from the germline V gene. The CDR3 covers 15 residues. V lost 1 base to trimming and J lost 9 bases; unmatched junction nucleotides: 6. The CDR3 coding sequence is TGTGCCAGCAGTGAAGGAGCGGGAGGGCCTAGTGAGCAGTTCTTC. Protein product: CASSEGAGGPSEQFF.

This chain connects TRBV28 to TRBJ1-1; D ambiguous. Trimming shortened V by 2 bases and J by 2 bases, and 15 bases separated the two germline ends. Germline V CDR1 and CDR2: MDHEN, SYDVKM. CDR3 length: 16 residues. For the CDR3, the DNA is TGTGCCAGCAGTTTAGGGCCCTTCGCCGTCAACACTGAAGCTTTCTTT. Its translation: CASSLGPFAVNTEAFF.

The chain recombines TRBV27 with TRBJ2-7; 10 bases are shared with TRBD2. The CDR3 contains 15 residues. The germline CDR1 and CDR2 sequences are MNHEY and SMNVEV (reference sequence). V lost 0 bases and J lost 5; bases outside the gene matches: 4. The CDR3 reads CASSLSAGGPNEQYF. As DNA, the CDR3 is TGTGCCAGCAGTTTATCAGCGGGAGGGCCGAACGAGCAGTACTTC.

V gene TRBV27 combines with J gene TRBJ1-2, with 7 bases matching TRBD1. Per the germline V gene, CDR1 is MNHEY and CDR2 is SMNVEV (reference sequence). The CDR3 spans 12 residues. Losses at the gene ends were 6 bases for V and 7 bases for J; bases not matched to a gene: 5. The CDR3 loop is CASSGRGFGYTF. The CDR3 bases are TGTGCCAGCAGCGGCAGGGGGTTTGGCTACACCTTC.

This chain joins TRBV28 and TRBJ1-2, with D unclear. The CDR3 runs to 12 residues. V was clipped by 5 bases and J by 6 bases, with 10 bases between them. Germline V gene data show CDR1 as MDHEN and CDR2 as SYDVKM. As DNA, the CDR3 is TGTGCCAGCAGTCTCACACATCATGGCTACACCTTC. It translates to CASSLTHHGYTF.

This clone has just one count. The genes are TRBV5-6 and TRBJ2-7; TRBD1 agrees at 12 bases. The V gene's germline CDR1 is SGHDT and CDR2 YYEEEE. The V and J ends lost 2 bases and 2 bases, in that order; junction bases with no gene match: 8. This CDR3 has 17 residues. CDR3 DNA: TGTGCCAGCAGCTTCGGGACAGGGGGCGTTTTCACCTACGAGCAGTACTTC. Protein sequence: CASSFGTGGVFTYEQYF.

This rearrangement joins TRBV27 to TRBJ1-4, with unresolved D. Trimming shortened V by 6 bases and J by 7 bases, and 15 bases separated the two germline ends. The CDR3 spans 14 residues. CDR1 and CDR2 (germline): MNHEY, SMNVEV (reference sequence). The CDR3 nucleotides read TGTGCCAGCAGGAGAGGAGACTACGGTGAAAAACTGTTTTTT. This translates into CASRRGDYGEKLFF.

This clone was detected only a few times. The chain uses TRBV27 and TRBJ2-7, with a weak D call TRBD2 (7 bases). The CDR3 is 14 amino acids. Germline V gene data show CDR1 as MNHEY and CDR2 as SMNVEV (reference sequence). Trimming removed 5 bases at V and 5 bases at J, with 16 bases between. DNA for the CDR3: TGTGCCAGCAGTCTCTTTAAGGGGGGGGACGAGCAGTACTTC. This encodes CASSLFKGGDEQYF.

The CDR3 loop is CASSIGQAYNEQFF. The CDR3 region has the DNA TGTGCCAGTAGTATAGGACAGGCATACAATGAGCAGTTCTTC. The rearrangement joins TRBV19 to TRBJ2-1, with a weak D call TRBD1 (6 bases). The germline gives CDR1 LNHDA, CDR2 SQIVND (reference sequence). The length of the CDR3 is 14 residues. V dropped 1 base and J dropped 4 bases, with 8 bases sitting between them.

The CDR3 sequence: CASSLVEGGQPQHF. The DNA of the CDR3 is TGTGCCAGCAGCTTAGTGGAGGGTGGTCAGCCCCAGCATTTT. The J gene is TRBJ1-5, the V gene TRBV11-3; D unclear. The V end was cut by 1 base, the J end by 6 bases, with 10 bases between. This CDR3 region has 14 residues. The germline V gene encodes CDR1 SGHNT and CDR2 YENEEA.

The CDR3 bases are TGTGCCAGCAGCACCGGGACAGGGGGTCGGCGGGCGAAACTGTTTTTT. Translating gives CASSTGTGGRRAKLFF. The genes are TRBV5-6 and TRBJ1-4; 11 bases agree with TRBD1. V was pared by 4 bases and J by 11 bases, with 13 bases of the junction left unmatched. Germline V lookup: CDR1 SGHDT, CDR2 YYEEEE. The CDR3 is 16 amino acids.

V gene TRBV6-5 combines with J gene TRBJ2-7, with 7 bases matching TRBD1. V lost 3 bases to trimming and J lost 3 bases; unmatched junction nucleotides: 8. Per the germline V gene, CDR1 is MNHEY and CDR2 is SVGAGI. This CDR3 has 15 residues. Here the CDR3 reads CASSYRLPGGYEQYF. DNA for the CDR3: TGTGCCAGCAGTTATCGTCTTCCAGGGGGCTACGAGCAGTACTTC.

This clone came up once. Sequence at one end of the junction differs from germline and may be a read error. CDR3 loop: CASTELGAYYNEQFF. CDR3 bases: TGCGCCAGCACTGAGCTGGGGGCATACTACAATGAGCAGTTCTTC. The chain uses TRBV10-2 and TRBJ2-1; maybe TRBD1 (6 bases). Germline lookup yields CDR1 WSHSY and CDR2 SAAADI. This CDR3 has 15 amino acids.

This clone was seen only once. This chain uses TRBV9 with TRBJ1-4, with 7 bases that match TRBD1. Germline V gene data show CDR1 as SGDLS and CDR2 as YYNGEE. V was clipped by 3 bases and J by 0 bases; unmatched bases: 2. There are 15 residues in the CDR3. DNA of the CDR3: TGTGCCAGCAGCGCAGGGGGTTCAACTAATGAAAAACTGTTTTTT. Its protein product is CASSAGGSTNEKLFF.

V gene TRBV7-6 combines with J gene TRBJ2-3; 8 positions agree with TRBD1. CDR1 is SGHVS, CDR2 FNYEAQ, per germline. The CDR3 loop spans 16 amino acids. V dropped 5 bases and J dropped 2; count of bases not matched to a gene: 9. The CDR3 is CASSLRQGTPTDTQYF. The CDR3 DNA is TGTGCCAGCAGCCTAAGACAGGGGACCCCCACAGATACGCAGTATTTT.

The rearrangement joins TRBV19 to TRBJ1-2, with 7 bases aligning to TRBD1. CDR3 size: 12 residues. Germline CDR1 is LNHDA and CDR2 is SQIVND (reference sequence). The V segment lost 8 bases and the J segment 4 bases; nucleotides outside the gene matches: 4. CDR3 in DNA: TGTGCCAGTCCCCGGGACAGCTATGGCTACACCTTC. This codes for CASPRDSYGYTF.